What follows are 32 T cell receptor beta chains derived from one specimen sequenced in a study of identical twins. TCRdb redid the calling of the 5' RACE reads with MiXCR, one entry per CDR3 protein. The table shows hundreds of thousands of distinct CDR3 sequences, with roughly a tenth occurring only once. Sequenced input: memory (CD45RO+) T cells sorted from blood. These receptors all come from a woman aged 18-35 years in good health.

Only a few counts were recorded for this clonotype. The chain combines TRBV20-1 with TRBJ2-4; D is unresolved. V was clipped by 4 bases and J by 0 bases, with 10 bases between them. CDR3 length: 14 amino acids. Germline CDR1 is DFQATT and CDR2 is SNEGSKA (reference sequence). CDR3 sequence (DNA): TGCAGTGCTATGGATATCCTAGCCAAAAACATTCAGTACTTC. Protein product: CSAMDILAKNIQYF.

The chain employs TRBV25-1 and TRBJ1-4; unclear D gene. The CDR3 is made up of 17 amino acids. CDR1 MGHDK and CDR2 SYGVNS come from the germline V gene. Trimming removed 10 bases from V and 14 bases from J, with 35 bases in between. The CDR3 loop reads CAMGPGLLCWALHYLFF. In DNA form, the CDR3 reads TGTGCCATGGGCCCCGGGCTCCTCTGCTGGGCACTGCATTATCTGTTTTTT.

CDR3 in DNA: TGTGCCAGCAGTAACCTTGCTAGCGGGGTAGGAAATGAGCAGTTCTTC. Protein sequence: CASSNLASGVGNEQFF. The chain is built from TRBV6-5 and TRBJ2-1; 9 bases agree with TRBD2. The V segment lost 5 bases and the J segment 7 bases; nucleotides outside the gene matches: 12. The germline CDR1 and CDR2 sequences are MNHEY and SVGAGI. CDR3 length equals 16 residues.

This clonotype has just a few counts. The chain combines TRBV12-3 or TRBV12-4 with TRBJ2-3; weak D call: TRBD2 (6 bases). CDR3 length equals 16 residues. With 7 bases removed from V and 0 bases from J, the gap between germline ends came to 17 bases. CDR3 amino acids: CASTYWRDQSTDTQYF. The CDR3 DNA reads TGTGCCAGCACTTACTGGCGGGACCAAAGCACAGATACGCAGTATTTT.

This clonotype was found a few times. The V gene is TRBV5-6, the J gene TRBJ2-7; D perhaps matches TRBD2 (5 bases). Germline-derived CDR1 and CDR2 are SGHDT and YYEEEE. Between the trimmed V and J ends, which lost 0 bases and 2 bases, there was a span of 15 bases. The CDR3 loop spans 16 amino acids. The CDR3 sequence is CASSLVGETGTYEQYF. Here the CDR3 DNA reads TGTGCCAGCAGCTTGGTGGGAGAAACCGGAACCTACGAGCAGTACTTC.

This clonotype was seen more than once but under ten times. The rearrangement uses TRBV20-1 and TRBJ2-3, with unresolved D. Germline values: CDR1 DFQATT, CDR2 SNEGSKA (reference sequence). The CDR3 has 14 amino acids. V lost 8 bases to trimming and J lost 3 bases, with 18 bases between them. DNA of the CDR3: TGCAGTCAGTCCGGAGTGGGTCGAACAGATACGCAGTATTTT. Translating gives CSQSGVGRTDTQYF.

This clonotype was seen many times. V gene TRBV20-1 combines with J gene TRBJ2-3; unclear D gene. Germline assignment: CDR1 DFQATT and CDR2 SNEGSKA (reference sequence). V shed 6 bases and J shed 0 bases, with 7 bases lying between them. The CDR3 is 12 amino acids. The CDR3 sequence: CSAYESTDTQYF. As DNA, the CDR3 is TGCAGTGCCTACGAGAGCACAGATACGCAGTATTTT.

This clonotype occurred a few times. The chain combines TRBV6-5 with TRBJ1-5; no firm D call. Germline loops: CDR1 MNHEY, CDR2 SVGAGI. CDR3 size: 11 residues. The ends were cut back, 4 bases at V and 9 bases at J, with 7 bases in the middle. In nucleotides, the CDR3 is TGTGCCAGCAGTTCCGGTGGGCCCCAGCATTTT. It translates to CASSSGGPQHF.

J is TRBJ2-1 and V is TRBV10-1; maybe TRBD2 (5 bases). CDR1 is WNHNN, CDR2 SYGVQD, per germline (reference sequence). The V end was cut by 6 bases, the J end by 6 bases, with 12 bases between. There are 13 residues in the CDR3. In DNA form, the CDR3 reads TGCGCCAGCAGCTCGGCGGGTGTCAATGAGCAGTTCTTC. Its translation: CASSSAGVNEQFF.

This clonotype was recorded many times. The chain couples TRBV5-6 to TRBJ2-1; D call uncertain. The CDR3 extends over 12 amino acids. Trimming stripped 5 bases from V and 2 bases from J, with 5 bases between. The germline CDR1 and CDR2 sequences are SGHDT and YYEEEE. CDR3 region: CASSRAYNEQFF. CDR3 DNA sequence: TGTGCCAGCAGTCGCGCCTACAATGAGCAGTTCTTC.

V and J are TRBV20-1 and TRBJ1-5; weak D call: TRBD1 (5 bases). V was clipped by 2 bases and J by 0 bases, with 11 bases between them. The CDR3 runs to 15 residues. Germline V gene sequence: CDR1 DFQATT, CDR2 SNEGSKA (reference sequence). The chain's CDR3 is CSARSGPFSNQPQHF. CDR3 coding DNA: TGCAGTGCTAGATCGGGACCGTTTAGCAATCAGCCCCAGCATTTT.

The chain couples TRBV7-3 to TRBJ2-3, with TRBD2 matching 9 bases. There are 15 residues in the CDR3. V lost 5 bases, J lost 3 bases, and 6 bases stayed unmatched. Germline CDR1 SGHTA, CDR2 FQGTGA. CDR3 in DNA: TGTGCCAGCAGCCTCGGACTAGCGAGGACAGATACGCAGTATTTT. Translating gives CASSLGLARTDTQYF.

The chain employs TRBV10-3 and TRBJ2-5; D not resolved. The V and J ends lost 5 bases and 4 bases respectively, with 5 bases between them. Germline CDR1 is ENHRY and CDR2 is SYGVKD. The length of the CDR3 is 11 residues. The CDR3 here is CAISTGETQYF. CDR3 sequence (DNA): TGTGCCATCAGTACGGGAGAGACCCAGTACTTC.

V is TRBV20-1 and J is TRBJ2-5; D uncertain. The CDR3 runs to 12 residues. Germline CDR1 reads DFQATT; CDR2 reads SNEGSKA (reference sequence). V shed 6 bases and J shed 3 bases, with 11 bases lying between them. The CDR3 bases are TGCAGTGCCCCCGGAAGAAAAGAGACCCAGTACTTC. This gives the protein CSAPGRKETQYF.

V gene TRBV12-3 or TRBV12-4 combines with J gene TRBJ1-6; 8 nucleotides line up with TRBD1. The CDR3 consists of 14 residues. V gave up 6 bases and J gave up 7 bases; unmatched junction bases: 5. The CDR3 loop is CASRRQGRNSPLHF. The CDR3 DNA is TGTGCCAGCAGAAGACAGGGGAGGAATTCACCCCTCCACTTT.

This clonotype was observed many times. The J gene is TRBJ2-1, the V gene TRBV4-1; 8 bases fit TRBD2. V was clipped by 1 base and J by 8 bases; unmatched bases: 7. The CDR3 covers 15 residues. Germline V lookup: CDR1 MGHRA, CDR2 YSYEKL. CDR3 coding DNA: TGCGCCAGCAGCCAAGCACTAGCGGCTAGGGATGAGCAGTTCTTC. This translates into CASSQALAARDEQFF.

This clonotype was observed a few times. The chain links TRBV2 to TRBJ2-2; D may match TRBD1 or TRBD2 (5 bases each). V was cut by 9 bases and J by 7 bases, with 18 bases left in between. The CDR3 spans 14 residues. CDR1 SNHLY and CDR2 FYNNEI come from the germline V gene. Here the CDR3 reads CASILGGRVGELFF. Written as DNA, the CDR3 is TGTGCCAGTATACTTGGGGGAAGGGTCGGGGAGCTGTTTTTT.

This clonotype has a handful of counts. The CDR3 bases are TGTGCCAGCAGCTTGGCGGCTGGGACTAGCGGGGTTGAGCAGTATTTT. It codes for CASSLAAGTSGVEQYF. The chain combines TRBV5-4 with TRBJ2-3; TRBD2 matches 13 bases. The germline gives CDR1 SGHNT, CDR2 YYREEE (reference sequence). Unmatched junction bases numbered 9, after V lost 0 bases and J lost 11 bases. CDR3 length: 16 amino acids.

The chain has TRBV15 and TRBJ2-1; no definite D call. CDR3 length: 15 residues. Germline-derived CDR1 and CDR2 are LNHNV and YYDKDF (reference sequence). The ends were cut back, 2 bases at V and 8 bases at J, with 16 bases in the middle. The CDR3 protein is CATSRTGPHRDEQFF. As DNA, the CDR3 is TGTGCCACCAGCAGAACCGGGCCCCACCGCGATGAGCAGTTCTTC.

The CDR3 nucleotides are TGTGCCAGCAGCTTTACTAGCGGGGGGGTCAATGAGCAGTTCTTC. Its protein product is CASSFTSGGVNEQFF. The chain is built from TRBV7-6 and TRBJ2-1; 13 bases are a match to TRBD2. Germline loops: CDR1 SGHVS, CDR2 FNYEAQ. The trim removed 3 bases at V and 6 bases at J, leaving 2 bases unmatched. CDR3 length: 15 residues. Filled out from reference TRBV7-6 and TRBJ2-1, the complete variable domain reads GAGVSQSPRYKVTKRGQDVALRCDPISGHVSLYWYRQALGQGPEFLTYFNYEAQQDKSGLPNDRFSAERPEGSISTLTIQRTEQRDSAMYRCASSFTSGGVNEQFFGPGTRLTVL.

The table lists this clonotype with a few counts. This sequence joins TRBV29-1 and TRBJ2-7, with TRBD1 as a possible D gene (5 bases). The V end lost 0 bases, the J end lost 2 bases, and 8 bases lay between the germline ends. The CDR3 sequence is 13 residues long. Germline V gives CDR1 SQVTM, CDR2 ANQGSEA. CDR3 amino acids: CSVEDWTPYEQYF. In DNA form, the CDR3 reads TGCAGCGTTGAAGATTGGACACCCTACGAGCAGTACTTC.

This clonotype was seen more than once but under ten times. The rearrangement links TRBV9 to TRBJ2-6, with 9 bases fitting TRBD2. Per germline, CDR1 SGDLS and CDR2 YYNGEE. The junction had 21 bases not matched to a gene; V was cut back by 9 bases and J by 2 bases. The CDR3 runs 20 residues. The CDR3 sequence: CAKGGGTSQSPVTGANVLTF. DNA for the CDR3: TGTGCCAAAGGGGGCGGGACTAGCCAGTCCCCGGTCACTGGGGCCAACGTCCTGACTTTC.

The chain employs TRBV9 and TRBJ2-1; 9 bases are shared with TRBD2. Germline CDR1 reads SGDLS; CDR2 reads YYNGEE. This CDR3 is 16 amino acids long. The V gene end was trimmed by 1 base and the J gene end by 2 bases; junction bases not matched to a gene: 4. CDR3 in amino acids: CASSVLAGITYNEQFF. In DNA, the CDR3 is TGTGCCAGCAGCGTACTAGCGGGGATAACCTACAATGAGCAGTTCTTC.

This clonotype has just a few counts. V and J are TRBV7-2 and TRBJ2-5; no reliable D call. With 5 bases removed from V and 5 bases from J, the gap between germline ends came to 15 bases. Germline V gives CDR1 SGHTA, CDR2 FQGNSA. The CDR3 is 14 amino acids. The CDR3 DNA reads TGTGCCAGCAGCCGTAGTCCCCAAAGTGAGACCCAGTACTTC. It specifies CASSRSPQSETQYF.

V usage is TRBV19 and J usage is TRBJ2-1; the D gene is possibly TRBD1 (5 bases). The V end was cut by 3 bases, the J end by 13 bases, with 16 bases between. From germline, CDR1 is LNHDA and CDR2 SQIVND (reference sequence). The CDR3 is 13 amino acids. CDR3 region: CASSMGPGSKQFF. CDR3 nucleotides: TGTGCCAGTAGTATGGGGCCTGGCTCCAAACAGTTCTTC.

This clonotype occurred a few times. This rearrangement joins TRBV12-3 or TRBV12-4 to TRBJ2-1; 9 bases fit TRBD2. The CDR3 totals 16 residues. V dropped 0 bases and J dropped 7; count of bases not matched to a gene: 7. CDR3 sequence: CASSLALGAGGNEQFF. The DNA for the CDR3 is TGTGCCAGCAGTTTAGCCCTAGGGGCGGGAGGGAATGAGCAGTTCTTC.

V and J are TRBV18 and TRBJ2-1, with D possibly being TRBD1 (8 bases). V was cut by 8 bases and J by 5 bases, with 13 bases left in between. Germline V gene data show CDR1 as KGHSH and CDR2 as LQKENI. CDR3 length equals 13 residues. DNA for the CDR3: TGTGCCAGCCACAGGGGGGGCGACAATGAGCAGTTCTTC. This sequence encodes CASHRGGDNEQFF.

This clonotype has only a few counts. The chain employs TRBV3-1 and TRBJ1-4; D gene uncertain. The CDR3 has 16 residues. The V gene lost 4 bases and the J gene lost 0 bases, with 12 bases spanning the gap. Looked up from germline, CDR1 is LGHDT and CDR2 is YNNKEL (reference sequence). CDR3 loop: CASSPLEATTNEKLFF. The CDR3 DNA reads TGTGCCAGCAGCCCCCTGGAGGCTACAACTAATGAAAAACTGTTTTTT.

This clonotype was picked up a small number of times. J is TRBJ1-2 and V is TRBV4-3; D unclear. CDR1 and CDR2 from the germline V gene are LGHNA and YSLEER. The ends were cut back, 5 bases at V and 6 bases at J, with 13 bases in the middle. The CDR3 totals 13 residues. The CDR3 loop is CASSFWGNHGYTF. The DNA of the CDR3 is TGCGCCAGCAGCTTCTGGGGAAACCATGGCTACACCTTC.

This clonotype was recorded at least ten times. V usage is TRBV7-9 and J usage is TRBJ2-7, with TRBD1 matching 11 bases. In germline, CDR1 is SEHNR, CDR2 FQNEAQ (reference sequence). V shed 4 bases and J 4 bases; nucleotides not matched to a gene: 6. This CDR3 spans 15 amino acids. CDR3 amino acids: CASSSYRDRGYEQYF. Here the CDR3 DNA reads TGTGCCAGCAGCTCCTACCGGGACAGGGGGTACGAGCAGTACTTC. The full variable domain, completed using reference TRBV7-9 and TRBJ2-7, is DTGVSQNPRHKITKRGQNVTFRCDPISEHNRLYWYRQTLGQGPEFLTYFQNEAQLEKSRLLSDRFSAERPKGSFSTLEIQRTEQGDSAMYLCASSSYRDRGYEQYFGPGTRLTVT.

This clonotype has only a few counts. This sequence joins TRBV12-3 or TRBV12-4 and TRBJ1-2; D not resolved. Trimming left V 3 bases short and J 6 bases short, with 11 bases between. This CDR3 region has 13 residues. The CDR3 DNA follows: TGTGCCAGCAGTTTTGGGGTGTTCGATGGCTACACCTTC. Translated: CASSFGVFDGYTF.

This clonotype was seen only a few times. The CDR3 carries no conserved terminal phenylalanine or tryptophan, so it likely arises from a read error. Because the CDR3's place on the DNA is in doubt, the DNA is left out and the CDR3 is given as listed by TCRdb. This chain connects TRBV29-1 to TRBJ2-1; no DNA check was done on the table's D call, TRBD2. The germline gives CDR1 SQVTM, CDR2 ANQGSEA. From its first to its last residue, the CDR3 has 10 amino acids. CDR3 in amino acids: CSFSSGGAYL.